The TCR beta chain under discussion was sequenced for a study of blood T cell repertoires in COVID-19. On the study more broadly: Donors in the United States, Italy and Spain gave samples during acute or convalescent COVID-19. In each case, the material was cDNA or gDNA derived from T cells, B-cell-depleted T cells, or PBMCs.

As handled by the study authors: Reference gene primer amplification gave estimated nucleated cell counts. TCRdb keeps only in-frame clones here, not all; method: immunoSEQ multiplex PCR. V, J and clone size were drawn from that table, and D and trimming were deduced from the DNA. Of 90,000 or so clones in the sample, around 67% were seen once. Between the trimmed V and J ends, which lost 4 bases and 5 bases, there was a span of 3 bases. The CDR3 totals 11 residues. This sequence was found in a woman aged 55-70 years in a cohort sampled during active or convalescent COVID-19. V is TRBV12-3 or TRBV12-4 and J is TRBJ2-1; D is undetermined. Sequences were obtained from peripheral blood. CDR3 sequence (DNA): TGTGCCAGCAGTTCCGACAATGAGCAGTTCTTC. Translated, it gives CASSSDNEQFF.